This T cell receptor (beta chain) derives from a study of breast tumors, draining lymph nodes, adjacent tissues. Germline CDR1 and CDR2: LNHDA and SQIVND (reference sequence). This CDR3 is 13 amino acids long. With 2 bases clipped from V and 5 bases from J, the junction kept 2 bases outside the gene matches. A single record per CDR3 protein comes from TCRdb applying MiXCR to the multiplex PCR reads. The sample contains about 63,000 distinct CDR3 sequences, around three fifths of which appear only once. The TCR comes from a female donor with breast cancer. Some clones in this sample may be carry-over from other donors' samples. The sequenced sample was breast tumor tissue. The chain joins TRBV19 to TRBJ2-5; TRBD1 agrees at 7 bases. The CDR3 sequence: CASSIRGHETQYF. CDR3 in DNA: TGTGCCAGTAGTATAAGGGGGCATGAGACCCAGTACTTC.